These 12 T cell receptor beta chains share one sample of origin, sequenced in a study of T cell responses to AZD1222 COVID-19 vaccine. This table comes from immunoSEQ multiplex PCR, and its TCRdb copy is limited to in-frame clones, with some not included. The sample lists approximately 71,000 clones; about three quarters were seen once. Source: peripheral blood, taken on day 0 of AZD1222 vaccination. Every receptor here comes from an adult in good health.

This clone was recorded only once. The chain employs TRBV6-5 and TRBJ2-1; D remains ambiguous. V gave up 5 bases and J gave up 0 bases, with 8 bases separating them. The germline CDR1 and CDR2 sequences are MNHEY and SVGAGI. The CDR3 is 14 amino acids. CDR3 protein: CASSQMSSYNEQFF. The DNA for the CDR3 is TGTGCCAGCAGTCAGATGAGCTCCTACAATGAGCAGTTCTTC.

This clone was detected only once. J is TRBJ1-2 and V is TRBV28; 8 bases map to TRBD1. Germline V CDR1 and CDR2: MDHEN, SYDVKM. The CDR3 length is 15 residues. The V segment lost 6 bases and the J segment 3 bases; nucleotides outside the gene matches: 9. The CDR3 region is CASRGGQGRDYGYTF. CDR3 bases: TGTGCCAGCAGGGGAGGACAGGGCAGAGACTATGGCTACACCTTC.

This clone was found a few times. The J gene is TRBJ1-1, the V gene TRBV12-3 or TRBV12-4; 8 positions agree with TRBD1. This CDR3 comprises 13 residues. The V and J ends lost 10 bases and 11 bases, in that order; junction bases with no gene match: 15. CDR3 amino acids: CAITRDRNTGAFF. CDR3 DNA: TGTGCCATCACCCGGGACAGGAACACTGGGGCTTTCTTT.

The chain has TRBV5-4 and TRBJ2-7; D gene ambiguous. The length of the CDR3 is 16 residues. CDR1 is SGHNT, CDR2 YYREEE, per germline (reference sequence). The germline V and J ends were trimmed by 0 bases and 5 bases, with 18 bases remaining between them. CDR3 amino acids: CASSLESYASSDEQYF. In DNA, the CDR3 is TGTGCCAGCAGCTTGGAATCTTATGCTAGTTCGGACGAGCAGTACTTC.

The V gene is TRBV9, the J gene TRBJ1-2; TRBD1 might be the D (6 bases). The CDR3 sequence is 16 residues long. V lost 4 bases and J lost 3, with 19 bases in between. Germline V CDR1 and CDR2: SGDLS, YYNGEE. The CDR3 region is CASSPHGGRADYGYTF. As DNA, the CDR3 is TGTGCCAGCAGCCCCCATGGGGGCAGGGCAGACTATGGCTACACCTTC.

The chain has TRBV29-1 and TRBJ1-2; D remains unclear. The CDR3 length is 12 residues. V lost 3 bases and J 5 bases, leaving 10 bases between the germline ends. Germline V gene lookup returns CDR1 SQVTM and CDR2 ANQGSEA. In nucleotides, the CDR3 is TGCAGCGTTGACGGCACAGAGTATGGCTACACCTTC. The encoded protein is CSVDGTEYGYTF. The full variable domain, completed using reference TRBV29-1 and TRBJ1-2, is SAVISQKPSRDICQRGTSLTIQCQVDSQVTMMFWYRQQPGQSLTLIATANQGSEATYESGFVIDKFPISRPNLTFSTLTVSNMSPEDSSIYLCSVDGTEYGYTFGSGTRLTVV.

The chain carries TRBV28 and TRBJ1-6; D perhaps matches TRBD1 (5 bases). The CDR3 extends over 14 amino acids. V lost 8 bases and J lost 10, with 18 bases in between. CDR1 MDHEN and CDR2 SYDVKM come from the germline V gene. The CDR3 DNA follows: TGTGCCAGCGTAGTCGGGGTTGGGGGATCACCCCTCCACTTT. Translation: CASVVGVGGSPLHF.

The genes are TRBV15 and TRBJ2-3; D is perhaps TRBD2 (7 bases). The germline V gene encodes CDR1 LNHNV and CDR2 YYDKDF (reference sequence). This CDR3 is built from 16 residues. V was pared by 2 bases and J by 0 bases, with 12 bases between. CDR3 in amino acids: CATSRRGGFSTDTQYF. CDR3 nucleotide sequence: TGTGCCACCAGCAGAAGGGGGGGCTTCAGCACAGATACGCAGTATTTT.

The chain links TRBV6-5 to TRBJ1-4, with 8 bases matching TRBD1. Germline V gene data show CDR1 as MNHEY and CDR2 as SVGAGI. The V and J ends lost 3 bases and 6 bases, in that order; junction bases with no gene match: 6. This CDR3 has 15 residues. CDR3 amino acids: CASSYSGTGDEKLFF. CDR3 DNA: TGTGCCAGCAGTTATTCCGGGACAGGCGATGAAAAACTGTTTTTT.

The chain employs TRBV19 and TRBJ2-1; the match to TRBD2 covers 10 bases. After removal of 11 bases from V and 2 bases from J, the junction contained 9 bases not matched to a gene. The CDR3 totals 15 residues. Germline V gene sequence: CDR1 LNHDA, CDR2 SQIVND (reference sequence). DNA of the CDR3: TGTGCCGCAAGCGGGGGGGGTATGCCCTACAATGAGCAGTTCTTC. It codes for CAASGGGMPYNEQFF.

This clone was picked up one time. The chain recombines TRBV10-2 with TRBJ1-5; 9 bases align to TRBD1. Trimming at V came to 3 bases and at J to 7 bases, leaving 7 bases not matched to a gene. Looked up from germline, CDR1 is WSHSY and CDR2 is SAAADI. The CDR3 covers 15 residues. The CDR3 DNA sequence: TGCGCCAGCAGTGAAGTCGGGACAGGGCTCCAGCCCCAGCATTTT. It translates to CASSEVGTGLQPQHF.

The genes are TRBV25-1 and TRBJ2-3, with TRBD2 identical over 7 bases. The J segment lost 1 base and the V segment lost 8 bases, leaving 6 bases of the junction unmatched. Germline CDR1 reads MGHDK; CDR2 reads SYGVNS. The CDR3 is 14 amino acids. The CDR3 DNA sequence: TGTGCCAGCGCGCTAGCGGCGGGCACAGATACGCAGTATTTT. Translating it yields CASALAAGTDTQYF.